This T cell receptor (beta chain) was recovered during a study of identical twins. This CDR3 region has 15 residues. Trimming removed 2 bases at V and 7 bases at J, with 19 bases between. Germline CDR1 is SGHRS and CDR2 is YFSETQ. TCRdb used MiXCR to reprocess the 5' RACE reads, holding one entry per CDR3 protein. The sample gives roughly 720,000 distinct CDR3 sequences, over 15% of which show up once; less than 15% is in the top ten. This clonotype was observed a few times. These same records also appear under a second study, on T cells expressing NK-cell markers.

This chain connects TRBV5-1 to TRBJ2-7; D is possibly TRBD2 (5 bases). Specimen: PBMCs. The TCR originated in a woman aged 18-29 years in good health. The CDR3 sequence: CASSFAEGQSGEQYF. The CDR3 DNA is TGCGCCAGCAGCTTCGCCGAGGGCCAGTCGGGAGAGCAGTACTTC. The full variable domain, rest sourced from reference TRBV5-1 and TRBJ2-7, is KAGVTQTPRYLIKTRGQQVTLSCSPISGHRSVSWYQQTPGQGLQFLFEYFSETQRNKGNFPGRFSGRQFSNSRSEMNVSTLELGDSALYLCASSFAEGQSGEQYFGPGTRLTVT.